The present TCR beta chain was sequenced within a study of blood T cell repertoires in COVID-19. Overall study: The study drew acute and convalescent COVID-19 samples from the United States, Italy and Spain. From T cells, B-cell-depleted T cells, or PBMCs came the material, which was cDNA or gDNA.

V was pared by 1 base and J by 7 bases, with 7 bases between. In germline, CDR1 is LGHDT, CDR2 YNNKEL (reference sequence). This CDR3 region has 12 residues. In the original analysis: The assay estimated nucleated cells by amplifying reference gene primers. The method was immunoSEQ multiplex PCR; TCRdb's version includes in-frame clones alone and lacks a portion of them. The D gene and trimming were derived from the DNA, and the V and J assignments and clone size from that table. The sample yields roughly 210,000 clones, 84% seen once. Seattle's enrolled individuals joined amid active infection and were then monitored longitudinally.

Material: peripheral blood. The TCR sequence derives from a woman of 80 years or more with COVID-19, enrolled during active disease. This rearrangement joins TRBV3-1 (or the pseudogene TRBV3-2) to TRBJ1-2; unclear D gene. Written as DNA, the CDR3 is TGTGCCAGCAGCCAAGGAATGGCTGGCTACACCTTC. Its protein is CASSQGMAGYTF.